This TCR beta chain came from a study of T cells in Graves' hyperthyroidism and ophthalmopathy. Trimming removed 5 bases from V and 4 bases from J, with 16 bases in between. Germline V gene lookup returns CDR1 SGHDT and CDR2 YYEEEE. This CDR3 is 16 amino acids long. Only a few counts were recorded for this clonotype. TCR beta CDR3 regions were amplified from RNA transcripts. The primer set for the first-round RT-PCR of the TCR CDR3 was HTBI. TCRdb re-derived calls from the multiplex PCR reads in MiXCR, one entry per CDR3 protein. The table has roughly 700,000 distinct CDR3 sequences, about 14% seen once; the top ten hold 10%.

The material sequenced was blood. The source is a woman aged 18-29 years with Graves' hyperthyroidism. The genes are TRBV5-6 and TRBJ1-6; a possible D gene is TRBD1 (5 bases). For the CDR3, the DNA is TGTGCCAGCAGTGCTAGGGGTCACGGTTATAATTCACCCCTCCACTTT. Translated: CASSARGHGYNSPLHF.